The T cell receptor beta chain under discussion was sequenced for a study of T cell responses to AZD1222 COVID-19 vaccine. Broader study findings: At 160-218 and 743-854, vaccine-associated CD4 TCRs were dominant, and they spanned spike.

Sequencing was performed with immunoSEQ multiplex PCR; in TCRdb, only in-frame clones are kept and a portion is missing. This repertoire shows some 170,000 clones, roughly 92% found once; its top ten account for less than 3%. Per germline, CDR1 MNHNS and CDR2 SASEGT. The CDR3 is 20 amino acids. The junction had 12 bases not matched to a gene; V was cut back by 3 bases and J by 0 bases. With respect to this clone: What it binds is not known.

This TCR derives from an adult in good health. This specimen was peripheral blood, taken on day 0 of AZD1222 vaccination. The V call is TRBV6-1, the J call TRBJ1-3; 12 bases are shared with TRBD1. CDR3 residues: CASSEGTGGFILNSGNTIYF. CDR3 DNA sequence: TGTGCCAGCAGTGAGGGGACAGGGGGCTTCATCCTTAACTCTGGAAACACCATATATTTT.